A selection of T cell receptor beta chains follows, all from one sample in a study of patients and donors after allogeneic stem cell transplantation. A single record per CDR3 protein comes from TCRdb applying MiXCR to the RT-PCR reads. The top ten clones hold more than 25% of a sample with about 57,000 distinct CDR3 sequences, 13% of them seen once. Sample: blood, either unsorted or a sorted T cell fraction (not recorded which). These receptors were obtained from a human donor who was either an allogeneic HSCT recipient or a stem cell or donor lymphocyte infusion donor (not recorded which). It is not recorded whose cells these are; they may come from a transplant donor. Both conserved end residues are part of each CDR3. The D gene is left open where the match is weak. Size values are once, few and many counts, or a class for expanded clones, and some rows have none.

CDR3 DNA: TGTGCCAGCTCACCAAGGGGGTCCTATGGCTACACCTTC
CDR3 protein: CASSPRGSYGYTF
J gene: TRBJ1-2
V gene: TRBV18
D gene: NA
clone size: NA

CDR3 DNA: TGCAGTGCTAGTAGGGGGAGGCCTGAAGCTTTCTTT
CDR3 protein: CSASRGRPEAFF
J gene: TRBJ1-1
V gene: TRBV20-1
D gene: NA
clone size: many

CDR3 DNA: TGTGCCAGCAGCTCCCCGATCAATGAGCAGTTCTTC
CDR3 protein: CASSSPINEQFF
J gene: TRBJ2-1
V gene: TRBV7-9
D gene: NA
clone size: NA

CDR3 DNA: TGTGCCAGCTCACCGACGGTTAAGAGCTCCTACAATGAGCAGTTCTTC
CDR3 protein: CASSPTVKSSYNEQFF
J gene: TRBJ2-1
V gene: TRBV18
D gene: NA
clone size: NA

CDR3 DNA: TGTGCCAGCAGCTTATACTGGGGCCCCTACAATGAGCAGTTCTTC
CDR3 protein: CASSLYWGPYNEQFF
J gene: TRBJ2-1
V gene: TRBV7-2
D gene: NA
clone size: few

CDR3 DNA: TGCGCCAGCAGCCAGGCGGGGTCCCTATACAATGAGCAGTTCTTC
CDR3 protein: CASSQAGSLYNEQFF
J gene: TRBJ2-1
V gene: TRBV5-1
D gene: NA
clone size: once

CDR3 DNA: TGTGCCAGTAGTATAGGCCCAGGGACCTACGAGCAGTACTTC
CDR3 protein: CASSIGPGTYEQYF
J gene: TRBJ2-7
V gene: TRBV19
D gene: NA
clone size: few

CDR3 DNA: TGTGCCAGCAGCCAAGCACTAAACAAACTAGCGGGAGACTTCCAAGAGACCCAGTACTTC
CDR3 protein: CASSQALNKLAGDFQETQYF
J gene: TRBJ2-5
V gene: TRBV4-2
D gene: TRBD2
clone size: few

CDR3 DNA: TGTGCCAGCAGAGCTAACAGGGGGCGCGAAGAGACCCAGTACTTC
CDR3 protein: CASRANRGREETQYF
J gene: TRBJ2-5
V gene: TRBV25-1
D gene: TRBD1
clone size: NA

CDR3 DNA: TGCAGTGCTAGCCTCAGAGCCATTAGCACAGATACGCAGTATTTT
CDR3 protein: CSASLRAISTDTQYF
J gene: TRBJ2-3
V gene: TRBV20-1
D gene: NA
clone size: few

CDR3 DNA: TGCGCCAGCAGCCAAGCGCCGACAGACTCCTACGAGCAGTACTTC
CDR3 protein: CASSQAPTDSYEQYF
J gene: TRBJ2-7
V gene: TRBV4-1
D gene: NA
clone size: NA

CDR3 DNA: TGTGCCAGCTCACCACGAGGGACAGGGGTTAACTATGGCTACACCTTC
CDR3 protein: CASSPRGTGVNYGYTF
J gene: TRBJ1-2
V gene: TRBV18
D gene: TRBD1
clone size: NA

CDR3 DNA: TGTGCCAGCATCGGGATCCCAAGCACAGATACGCAGTATTTT
CDR3 protein: CASIGIPSTDTQYF
J gene: TRBJ2-3
V gene: TRBV6-6
D gene: NA
clone size: NA

CDR3 DNA: TGCAGCGTTATCCCAACCTCGTACCAACTCTCCAGCAGGGTGTTTGGCTACACCTTC
CDR3 protein: CSVIPTSYQLSSRVFGYTF
J gene: TRBJ1-2
V gene: TRBV29-1
D gene: NA
clone size: few

CDR3 DNA: TGCGCCAGCAGCCCGGACAGGGCCGAAGTCTATGGCTACACCTTC
CDR3 protein: CASSPDRAEVYGYTF
J gene: TRBJ1-2
V gene: TRBV5-1
D gene: TRBD1
clone size: many

CDR3 DNA: TGTGCCAGCAGCCCGACAAACGCGGATCAGCCCCAGCATTTT
CDR3 protein: CASSPTNADQPQHF
J gene: TRBJ1-5
V gene: TRBV7-9
D gene: NA
clone size: many

CDR3 DNA: TGTGCCAGCAGTTCAATTAGGGACAGTTCCTACGAGCAGTACTTC
CDR3 protein: CASSSIRDSSYEQYF
J gene: TRBJ2-7
V gene: TRBV2
D gene: TRBD1
clone size: NA

CDR3 DNA: TGCAGTGCCCTGGACCCGGGAGACACTGAAGCTTTCTTT
CDR3 protein: CSALDPGDTEAFF
J gene: TRBJ1-1
V gene: TRBV20-1
D gene: NA
clone size: many

CDR3 DNA: TGTGCCAGCAGCCAATTCAGCACAGATACGCAGTATTTT
CDR3 protein: CASSQFSTDTQYF
J gene: TRBJ2-3
V gene: TRBV4-2
D gene: NA
clone size: few

CDR3 DNA: TGTGCCAGCAGTGAAGCGATGTGTGGACAGATGAACACTGAAGCTTTCTTT
CDR3 protein: CASSEAMCGQMNTEAFF
J gene: TRBJ1-1
V gene: TRBV6-1
D gene: NA
clone size: once

CDR3 DNA: TGTGCCAGCAGCCACAGGGTGTCTTTGGGGAACGAGCAGTACTTC
CDR3 protein: CASSHRVSLGNEQYF
J gene: TRBJ2-7
V gene: TRBV12-3/TRBV12-4
D gene: NA
clone size: few

CDR3 DNA: TGTGCCAGCAGTTCCATAGGACAGGGGGTTTTTGGCTACACCTTC
CDR3 protein: CASSSIGQGVFGYTF
J gene: TRBJ1-2
V gene: TRBV27
D gene: TRBD1
clone size: few

CDR3 DNA: TGTGCCAGCGGGGGCAGGGCTCTATATGGCTACACCTTC
CDR3 protein: CASGGRALYGYTF
J gene: TRBJ1-2
V gene: TRBV11-2
D gene: NA
clone size: NA

CDR3 DNA: TGTGCCTGGCAGGGGGGCTCAGAAGCTTTCTTT
CDR3 protein: CAWQGGSEAFF
J gene: TRBJ1-1
V gene: TRBV30
D gene: TRBD1
clone size: few

CDR3 DNA: TGTGCCAGCAGCGTCACCCACCCGAGCGTTCTCTACGAGCAGTACTTC
CDR3 protein: CASSVTHPSVLYEQYF
J gene: TRBJ2-7
V gene: TRBV9
D gene: NA
clone size: few

CDR3 DNA: TGCAGTGCGACCGGGACTGCAACCTACGAGCAGTACTTC
CDR3 protein: CSATGTATYEQYF
J gene: TRBJ2-7
V gene: TRBV20-1
D gene: NA
clone size: NA

CDR3 DNA: TGTGCCAGCAGCTTAGTGGGGTATCAGCCCCAGCATTTT
CDR3 protein: CASSLVGYQPQHF
J gene: TRBJ1-5
V gene: TRBV7-2
D gene: NA
clone size: many

CDR3 DNA: TGTGCCAGCAGCCTTCAGGCCACCTCCTACGAGCAGTACTTC
CDR3 protein: CASSLQATSYEQYF
J gene: TRBJ2-7
V gene: TRBV27
D gene: NA
clone size: few